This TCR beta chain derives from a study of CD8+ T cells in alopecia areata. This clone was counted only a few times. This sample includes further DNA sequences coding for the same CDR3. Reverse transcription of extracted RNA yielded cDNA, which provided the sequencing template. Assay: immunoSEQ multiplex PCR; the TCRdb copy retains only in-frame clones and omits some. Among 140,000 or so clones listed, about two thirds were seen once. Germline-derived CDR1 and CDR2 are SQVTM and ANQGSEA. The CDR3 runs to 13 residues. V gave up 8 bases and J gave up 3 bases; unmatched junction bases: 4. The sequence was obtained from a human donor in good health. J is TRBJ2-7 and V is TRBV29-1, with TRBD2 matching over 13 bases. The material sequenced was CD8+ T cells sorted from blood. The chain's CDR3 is CSFRTSGSYEQYF. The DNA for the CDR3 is TGCAGCTTCCGGACTAGCGGGAGCTACGAGCAGTACTTC.